The subject of this entry is one T cell receptor (beta chain). Its cognate antigen has yet to be identified. Base-call qualities are not available, and no considerably larger clone is one nucleotide away. The data were obtained in a study of T cell repertoires in cytomegalovirus infection (dated by TCRdb to about 2019). About the investigation overall: Because public TCR beta signatures pointed to carriage of CMV infection together with the matching HLA type, the HLA type of each donor mattered for the analysis.

Sequencing was performed on an Illumina HiSeq 1500. TCRdb applied fastp at Q25 and MiXCR to the public reads, then kept only in-frame beta chains. Each CDR3 protein gets just one entry, which takes the most common genes and DNA from the rows behind it. The sample profile shows about 530,000 distinct CDR3 sequences; less than 30% of them were found once. The leading ten clones occupy about 13% of the sample. Beyond this particular receptor, the publication reports: The ex vivo response was dominated by HLA-C-restricted CMV-specific TCR beta clonotypes, and the single most frequent clonotype in two of eight donors was supplied by these HLA-C-restricted clonotypes. In both this cohort and an independent approximately 370-donor cohort, the cumulative frequency of public TCR beta family members distinguished carriers of CMV infection plus the relevant HLA type.

CDR1 and CDR2 are read off the germline V gene (reference sequence) as GTSNPN and SVGIG. Relative to germline, V is missing 0 bases and J is missing 2 bases, with 5 bases of the junction outside any gene match. Inclusive of the bounding cysteine and phenylalanine, the CDR3 is 16 residues long. The sequence is cut down to CDR3 DNA, 48 bases in frame from base 1. Sequenced material: PBMCs. This sequence was found in a human donor in good health (CMV status not recorded). Some clones in this sample may be carry-over from other donors' samples. This receptor chain uses TRBV30 and TRBJ2-1; a stretch of 9 junction bases matches TRBD2. The CDR3 corresponds to CAWSVVAGAPYNEQFF. The DNA is as follows: TGTGCCTGGAGTGTCGTAGCGGGAGCACCCTACAATGAGCAGTTCTTC. The CDR3 plus the reference TRBV30 and TRBJ2-1 genes for the other parts give the full variable domain: SQTIHQWPATLVQPVGSPLSLECTVEGTSNPNLYWYRQAAGRGLQLLFYSVGIGQISSEVPQNLSASRPQDRQFILSSKKLLLSDSGFYLCAWSVVAGAPYNEQFFGPGTRLTVL.